Below, 11 T cell receptor beta chains from the same sample are listed, as sequenced in a study of T-cell memory formation after mild COVID-19. TCRdb re-analysed the 5' RACE reads in MiXCR, keeping a single row per CDR3 protein. The sample records about 240,000 distinct CDR3 sequences, over 8.5% being singletons. The sample was PBMCs or a T cell subset sorted from them (not recorded which). The source of these receptors is a man between 18 and 29 years old who had mild COVID-19 (a few samples of this study predate the infection). Cell type and time point are not known.

This clonotype was detected ten times or more. The genes are TRBV7-6 and TRBJ2-3, with TRBD1 as a possible D gene (5 bases). Germline CDR1 reads SGHVS; CDR2 reads FNYEAQ. CDR3 length: 14 residues. V dropped 5 bases and J dropped 0 bases, with 9 bases sitting between them. This chain's CDR3 is CASSRTGSTDTQYF. The DNA for the CDR3 is TGTGCCAGCAGCCGTACAGGCAGCACAGATACGCAGTATTTT.

This clonotype occurred a few times. The genes are TRBV7-8 and TRBJ2-2, with D perhaps TRBD1 (5 bases). The CDR3 length is 13 residues. Deletions cut 5 bases from V and 6 bases from J, with 10 bases between. Germline CDR1 reads SGHVS; CDR2 reads FQNEAQ. The CDR3 is CASSLGHSGELFF. CDR3 bases: TGTGCCAGCAGCCTCGGACATTCCGGGGAGCTGTTTTTT.

The chain is built from TRBV12-3 or TRBV12-4 and TRBJ2-7; the D gene is possibly TRBD2 (7 bases). The CDR3 has 13 amino acids. V was clipped by 2 bases and J by 4 bases, with 9 bases between them. The CDR3 bases are TGTGCCAGCAGTTTACGGGGGGCTTACGAGCAGTACTTC. This codes for CASSLRGAYEQYF.

This clonotype was recorded many times. V is TRBV4-1 and J is TRBJ1-1; TRBD1 agrees at 9 bases. Looked up from germline, CDR1 is MGHRA and CDR2 is YSYEKL. The CDR3 runs 15 residues. V lost 7 bases to trimming and J lost 3 bases; unmatched junction nucleotides: 9. CDR3 DNA sequence: TGCGCCAGCACCGCCAACAGGGGGCTCGACACTGAAGCTTTCTTT. Translation gives CASTANRGLDTEAFF.

Ten or more counts support this clonotype. The J gene is TRBJ2-5, the V gene TRBV3-1; D unresolved. This CDR3 comprises 14 residues. The V gene lost 0 bases and the J gene lost 5 bases, with 10 bases spanning the gap. CDR1 LGHDT and CDR2 YNNKEL come from the germline V gene (reference sequence). The CDR3 nucleotides are TGTGCCAGCAGCCAAGATATCATGATCGAGACCCAGTACTTC. Amino acid sequence: CASSQDIMIETQYF.

V usage is TRBV29-1 and J usage is TRBJ1-1; D remains ambiguous. In germline, CDR1 is SQVTM, CDR2 ANQGSEA. V was cut by 6 bases and J by 1 base, with 18 bases left in between. The CDR3 is made up of 15 amino acids. CDR3 region: CSVDPGSPANTEAFF. In DNA, the CDR3 is TGCAGCGTAGACCCGGGAAGTCCGGCGAACACTGAAGCTTTCTTT. Drawing the rest from reference TRBV29-1 and TRBJ1-1, the complete variable domain is SAVISQKPSRDICQRGTSLTIQCQVDSQVTMMFWYRQQPGQSLTLIATANQGSEATYESGFVIDKFPISRPNLTFSTLTVSNMSPEDSSIYLCSVDPGSPANTEAFFGQGTRLTVV.

To note about this clonotype: The junction departs from the called germline gene at one end, perhaps through a read error. This chain uses TRBV7-8 with TRBJ2-1, with 8 positions matching TRBD1. There are 12 residues in the CDR3. Per germline, CDR1 SGHVS and CDR2 FQNEAQ. CDR3 protein: CDSSTTGQGLFF. The CDR3 coding sequence is TGTGACAGCAGCACAACAGGACAGGGTCTGTTCTTC.

This clonotype came up once. V gene TRBV18 combines with J gene TRBJ2-5, with D perhaps given as TRBD1 or TRBD2 (5 bases each). CDR3 length: 14 residues. V gave up 0 bases and J gave up 7 bases, with 12 bases separating them. The V gene's germline CDR1 is KGHSH and CDR2 LQKENI. The CDR3 is CASSPPGGLATQYF. The DNA of the CDR3 is TGTGCCAGCTCACCACCTGGGGGTTTGGCGACCCAGTACTTC.

For this clonotype: One end of the junction fails to match germline, which may point to a read error. The chain links TRBV7-7 to TRBJ1-1; D is unclear. The CDR3 runs 16 residues. CDR1 is SSHAT, CDR2 FNYEAQ, per germline (reference sequence). The CDR3 DNA is TGTGCTAGCAGCTTAGGTGGTCAAACTCTCAACACTGAAGCTTTCTTT. This encodes CASSLGGQTLNTEAFF.

In this sample, this clonotype turned up a few times. CDR3 in amino acids: CASRAGQGEHEQYF. The DNA for the CDR3 is TGCGCCAGCCGAGCCGGACAGGGGGAGCACGAGCAGTACTTC. The chain recombines TRBV5-1 with TRBJ2-7, with 10 bases lining up with TRBD1. CDR1 and CDR2 (germline): SGHRS, YFSETQ. The CDR3 length is 14 residues. Germline trimming cut 7 bases from V and 5 bases from J; bases unmatched to any gene: 9.

J is TRBJ2-6 and V is TRBV3-1; 7 bases are shared with TRBD2. This CDR3 comprises 15 residues. V gave up 8 bases and J gave up 2 bases; unmatched junction bases: 6. The germline V gene encodes CDR1 LGHDT and CDR2 YNNKEL (reference sequence). CDR3 sequence reads: CASGRAGAGANVLTF. The CDR3 bases are TGTGCCAGCGGAAGGGCGGGGGCTGGGGCCAACGTCCTGACTTTC.